These T cell receptor beta chains were read from a single sample in a study of PD-1 blockade in classical Hodgkin lymphoma. Generated by immunoSEQ multiplex PCR, the TCRdb table keeps only in-frame clones and is missing some. The sample comprises approximately 17,000 clones, 90% of which are singletons, and about 7% rests with the top ten. The sequencing sample was made of peripheral blood mononuclear cells (PBMCs). The origin of the receptors is a human donor with classical Hodgkin lymphoma. Both conserved end residues are part of each CDR3. D genes are given only for firm matches. Clone size, where shown, is once, few, many, or a class for clones that have expanded.

D: TRBD2
size: -
J: TRBJ2-7
V: TRBV7-9
length: 15
CDR3: CASSLGTSGGYEQYF
DNA: TGTGCCAGCAGCCTAGGGACTAGCGGGGGCTACGAGCAGTACTTC

D: TRBD2
size: -
J: TRBJ2-2
V: TRBV5-1
length: 19
CDR3: CASSLTGTSGRGGTGELFF
DNA: TGCGCCAGCAGCTTGACCGGGACTAGCGGGAGGGGAGGCACCGGGGAGCTGTTTTTT

D: -
size: -
J: TRBJ2-5
V: TRBV20-1
length: 11
CDR3: CSARRQETQYF
DNA: TGCAGTGCCCGACGCCAAGAGACCCAGTACTTC

D: -
size: -
J: TRBJ2-5
V: TRBV21-1
length: 15
CDR3: CASSVGQGTGETQYF
DNA: -

D: TRBD1
size: -
J: TRBJ1-4
V: TRBV11-2
length: 15
CDR3: CASSLGARGGEKLFF
DNA: TGTGCCAGCAGCTTAGGGGCCAGGGGGGGAGAAAAACTGTTTTTT

D: -
size: -
J: TRBJ1-2
V: TRBV6-5
length: 12
CDR3: CASFVRGRGYTF
DNA: TGTGCCAGCTTTGTCCGGGGCCGGGGCTACACCTTC

D: TRBD2
size: few
J: TRBJ2-1
V: TRBV7-2
length: 16
CDR3: CASRPKLAGGRNEQFF
DNA: TGTGCCAGCAGGCCCAAACTAGCGGGAGGGCGCAATGAGCAGTTCTTC

D: -
size: -
J: TRBJ2-7
V: TRBV25-1
length: 14
CDR3: CASSGTPPREEQYF
DNA: TGTGCCAGCAGTGGAACCCCGCCTAGGGAAGAGCAGTACTTC

D: TRBD1
size: -
J: TRBJ2-7
V: TRBV4-1
length: 15
CDR3: CASSKTGLYSYEQYF
DNA: TGCGCCAGCAGCAAGACAGGGCTCTACTCCTACGAGCAGTACTTC

D: -
size: -
J: TRBJ1-6
V: TRBV25-1
length: 16
CDR3: CASRAPGVDLGSPLHF
DNA: TGTGCCAGCAGGGCCCCAGGGGTCGATCTCGGTTCACCCCTCCACTTT

D: -
size: -
J: TRBJ1-5
V: TRBV5-8
length: 17
CDR3: CASSPTDGGVSNQPQHF
DNA: TGTGCCAGCAGCCCAACCGACGGGGGTGTAAGCAATCAGCCCCAGCATTTT

D: -
size: -
J: TRBJ2-7
V: TRBV10-3
length: 14
CDR3: CAISDPGKPYEQYF
DNA: TGTGCCATCAGTGATCCGGGAAAACCGTACGAGCAGTACTTC

D: -
size: -
J: TRBJ2-1
V: TRBV6-4
length: 13
CDR3: CASSSGEWSEQFF
DNA: TGTGCCAGCAGTTCGGGGGAGTGGAGTGAGCAGTTCTTC

D: TRBD1
size: -
J: TRBJ1-1
V: TRBV29-1
length: 11
CDR3: CSAEKGGEAFF
DNA: TGCAGCGCTGAAAAAGGGGGCGAAGCTTTCTTT

D: TRBD1
size: -
J: TRBJ1-5
V: TRBV2
length: 15
CDR3: CASAEWDRGDQPQHF
DNA: TGTGCCAGCGCCGAGTGGGACAGGGGCGATCAGCCCCAGCATTTT

D: -
size: -
J: TRBJ2-2
V: TRBV9
length: 14
CDR3: CASSVLLDPGELFF
DNA: TGTGCCAGCAGCGTACTCTTGGACCCCGGGGAGCTGTTTTTT

D: -
size: few
J: TRBJ1-2
V: TRBV14
length: 15
CDR3: CASSQDRLAGYGYTF
DNA: TGTGCCAGCAGCCAAGATCGGCTGGCCGGCTATGGCTACACCTTC

D: TRBD1
size: -
J: TRBJ2-1
V: TRBV25-1
length: 15
CDR3: CASSDEQGADNEQFF
DNA: TGTGCCAGCAGTGACGAACAGGGGGCGGACAATGAGCAGTTCTTC

D: -
size: -
J: TRBJ2-1
V: TRBV28
length: 14
CDR3: CASSLSGSRNEQFF
DNA: TGTGCCAGCAGTTTATCTGGAAGTAGGAATGAGCAGTTCTTC

D: TRBD2
size: -
J: TRBJ2-1
V: TRBV28
length: 15
CDR3: CASSETSGRIDEQFF
DNA: TGTGCCAGCAGCGAGACTAGCGGGAGGATAGATGAGCAGTTCTTC

D: TRBD2
size: -
J: TRBJ2-7
V: TRBV9
length: 15
CDR3: CASSVAGGRVYEQYF
DNA: TGTGCCAGCAGCGTAGCGGGCGGGAGGGTCTACGAGCAGTACTTC

D: -
size: -
J: TRBJ2-7
V: TRBV19
length: 15
CDR3: CASSSPGAVRYEQYF
DNA: TGTGCCAGTAGTAGCCCGGGGGCAGTAAGGTACGAGCAGTACTTC

D: TRBD1
size: -
J: TRBJ2-3
V: TRBV5-6
length: 17
CDR3: CASSHGPGQDPTDTQYF
DNA: TGTGCCAGCAGCCACGGTCCCGGACAGGACCCGACAGATACGCAGTATTTT

D: -
size: -
J: TRBJ2-2
V: TRBV6-4
length: 13
CDR3: CASSATGTGELFF
DNA: TGTGCCAGCAGCGCCACAGGGACCGGGGAGCTGTTTTTT